Detailed here is one TCR beta chain. Which antigen it targets is not known. It has no much larger one-base neighbor in the sample; base qualities were not kept. This specimen belongs to a study of blood T cell repertoires in COVID-19 (dated by TCRdb to 2018 to 2021). In terms of the full investigation: Samples covering the acute and convalescent phases of COVID-19 were provided by collaborators in the United States, Italy and Spain. The prospective study material was composed of cDNA or gDNA derived from T cells, B-cell-depleted T cells, or PBMCs. The dataset comprised deeply sampled blood TCRbeta repertoires from subjects exposed to, actively infected with, or recovered from COVID-19. The repertoires were made available in a free public database intended to serve as a resource for research on the immune response to SARS-CoV-2. The samples were drawn from the first 160 participants of the ongoing ImmuneRACE study and from 1,254 subjects provided by 6 global collaborators. The sample metadata nearly always contained a de-identified subject ID, COVID-19 status, age in years and sex. HLA class I and class II types, where available, came from metadata supplied by the sample provider rather than from assay-based typing.

Paper-wide results and their limitations: The amount of clinical and demographic metadata varied by source and participant and was provided uncurated.

Participants in the prospective study were enrolled through a virtual design, were aged roughly 18 to 90 years, and lived in 24 United States geographic areas. To assign participants to cohorts, the prospective study relied on clinical history that participants themselves reported in a screening survey and a study questionnaire. Recovered participants in ImmuneRACE Cohort 3 were defined by two consecutive negative NP/OP PCR tests, clearance by a healthcare professional, or resolution of symptoms. In the prospective study, whole blood, serum and a nasopharyngeal or oropharyngeal swab were collected from each participant by mobile phlebotomists. Additional blood draws and questionnaires over an approximately two-month period could optionally be provided by prospective study participants. Before DNA extraction, blood samples from the prospective study were shipped at room temperature or frozen. TCRbeta CDR3 regions were amplified from genomic DNA using the immunoSEQ Assay, a bias-controlled multiplex PCR. Regarding the original processing steps: Within the assay, amplification of reference gene primers was used to estimate how many nucleated cells each sample contained. To quantify the absolute abundance of each unique TCRbeta CDR3 rearrangement, sequence reads were collapsed and filtered. Productive Simpson clonality was computed per sample as the square root of Simpson's diversity index over productive rearrangements. In its TCRdb copy, this immuneACCESS table keeps in-frame sequences only and misses some clones. Where compared with another copy, unresolved V genes explain less than half of these, and the others have no known cause. V and J calls and clone size come straight from that table; D and trimming were deduced from the DNA. The sample data list about 250,000 clones, and approximately 90% of these were observed just once. The ten largest make up more than 1.5% of the sample.

Looking up the germline V gene yields CDR1 MDHEN and CDR2 SYDVKM. V ends up 6 bases short and J 8 bases short, with an unmatched junction base count of 7. The CDR3 sequence holds 14 residues, the cysteine and phenylalanine included. Solely the CDR3 DNA is kept, with 42 bases framed from the first base. The chain was built from TRBV28 and TRBJ1-4; TRBD1 matches 9 bases in the middle. The sequenced sample was PBMCs or T cells enriched from blood (not recorded which). This clonotype was obtained from a middle-aged man who had recovered from COVID-19. This receptor has the CDR3 CASRPGQGREKLFF. The DNA reads as follows: TGTGCCAGCAGACCGGGACAGGGACGCGAAAAACTGTTTTTT.